The entry below describes one T cell receptor (beta chain). The data were taken from a study of T cells in Graves' hyperthyroidism and ophthalmopathy. TCR beta CDR3 region amplification was performed from RNA transcripts. Primed by the HTBI set, a first-round RT-PCR was run on the TCR CDR3. Each CDR3 protein is one row after TCRdb ran MiXCR on the multiplex PCR reads. The data show approximately 360,000 distinct CDR3 sequences, 20% to 25% seen once. For Graves' hyperthyroidism to be stable, ophthalmopathy could not progress within 18 months. Exclusion of patients followed from uncontrolled infection, other autoimmune disease, pregnancy or lactation. Diagnostic decisions used clinical symptoms, serum thyroxine and TRAb, thyroid ultrasound and orbital computed tomography. The authors took PBMCs from about 9.5 ml fresh peripheral blood. The CDR3 is 14 amino acids. The V and J ends lost 3 bases and 7 bases respectively, with 12 bases between them. CDR1 is MNHEY, CDR2 SMNVEV, per germline (reference sequence).

The sequenced material came from blood. The gene calls are TRBV27 and TRBJ2-2; D is perhaps TRBD1 (5 bases). This clonotype was sampled from a man aged 45-65 years with Graves' hyperthyroidism. The CDR3 region is CASSFVQGSGELFF. The CDR3 DNA is TGTGCCAGCAGTTTCGTGCAGGGCAGCGGGGAGCTGTTTTTT.